This T cell receptor (beta chain) is from a study of T cell changes during pregnancy in multiple sclerosis. Clones were read by immunoSEQ multiplex PCR, and TCRdb kept only the in-frame ones, dropping some. In the table there are 85,000 to 130,000 clones, approximately 92% of which are singletons. In germline, CDR1 is LNHDA, CDR2 SQIVND (reference sequence). CDR3 length: 14 amino acids. V gave up 3 bases and J gave up 2 bases, with 11 bases separating them. The specimen comprised peripheral blood, sampled in the second trimester of pregnancy. This TCR was sampled from a female donor with multiple sclerosis, enrolled in a pregnancy study. V usage is TRBV19 and J usage is TRBJ2-7; tentative D call: TRBD2 (6 bases). The CDR3 DNA is TGTGCCAGTAGTATGTTGGGACTCCCCTACGAGCAGTACTTC. This codes for CASSMLGLPYEQYF.